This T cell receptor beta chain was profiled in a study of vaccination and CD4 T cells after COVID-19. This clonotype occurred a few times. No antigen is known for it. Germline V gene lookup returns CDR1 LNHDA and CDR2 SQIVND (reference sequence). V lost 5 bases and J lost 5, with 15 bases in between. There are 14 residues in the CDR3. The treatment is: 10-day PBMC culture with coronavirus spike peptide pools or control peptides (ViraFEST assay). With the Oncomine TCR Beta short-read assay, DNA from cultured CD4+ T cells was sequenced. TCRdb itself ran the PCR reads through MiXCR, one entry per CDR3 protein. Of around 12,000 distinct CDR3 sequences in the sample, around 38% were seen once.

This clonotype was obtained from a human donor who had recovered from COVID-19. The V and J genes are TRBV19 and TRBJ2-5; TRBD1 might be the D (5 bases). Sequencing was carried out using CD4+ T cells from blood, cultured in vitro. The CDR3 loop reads CASSSSGLRETQYF. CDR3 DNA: TGTGCCAGTAGTTCGTCAGGGCTCAGGGAGACCCAGTACTTC.